This TCR beta chain was retrieved from a study of T-cell reconstitution after alpha-beta-depleted transplantation in children. There are a few counts of this clonotype. What it binds is unknown. The CDR3 is 15 residues long. Per the germline V gene, CDR1 is SGHDN and CDR2 is FVKESK. Deletions cut 3 bases from V and 9 bases from J, with 18 bases between. Study-level findings and limits: Some patients owed their high day-60 TCRbeta diversity to surviving recipient T cells and thymic progenitors.

Unique molecular identifiers were incorporated when the TCRbeta library was constructed. TCRdb re-called the PCR reads through MiXCR, storing one row per CDR3 protein. The profile shows roughly 570,000 distinct CDR3 sequences, roughly a quarter of them singletons. The source is a boy in the first two years of life with Wiskott-Aldrich syndrome, due to receive a stem cell transplant. This specimen was PBMCs, taken before TCRalphabeta/CD19-depleted stem cell transplant. The rearrangement joins TRBV14 to TRBJ2-1, with D possibly called TRBD1 or TRBD2 (5 bases each). The CDR3: CASSQPGATYFEQFF. Written as DNA, the CDR3 is TGTGCCAGCAGCCAGCCCGGGGCCACCTACTTTGAGCAGTTCTTC.